Each of the 31 T cell receptor beta chains below was sequenced from the same sample in a study of CD8 T cells in Susac syndrome (dated by TCRdb to between 2019 and 2020). Preparation of the library involved the immunoSEQ multiplex PCR assay. RNA was extracted with the RNeasy kit and about 0.5 to 1 ug was reverse transcribed using random hexamers. Using fastp at Q25 and MiXCR, TCRdb reprocessed the public reads and kept productive beta chains. Rows with a matching CDR3 protein are joined into one entry that keeps the most common DNA and genes. The sample table shows roughly 200,000 distinct CDR3 sequences, and 95% are seen once. The ten largest clones capture 0.082% of the sample. Material for sequencing was CD4+ T cells from PBMCs. These receptors all stem from a human donor with multiple sclerosis.

The chain combines TRBV20-1 with TRBJ2-5, with 9 bases that match TRBD2. The junction had 2 bases not matched to a gene; V was cut back by 3 bases and J by 0 bases. This CDR3 contains 14 residues. Germline assignment: CDR1 DFQATT and CDR2 SNEGSKA (reference sequence). The CDR3 nucleotides read TGCAGTGCTAGCGAGCGGGGGGACCAAGAGACCCAGTACTTC. This gives the protein CSASERGDQETQYF.

V and J are TRBV7-8 and TRBJ2-7, with 7 bases aligning to TRBD1. The V gene's germline CDR1 is SGHVS and CDR2 FQNEAQ. The J segment lost 2 bases and the V segment lost 0 bases, leaving 4 bases of the junction unmatched. The CDR3 is 15 amino acids. The DNA of the CDR3 is TGTGCCAGCAGCTTAGCCTTGACAGGGCCCTACGAGCAGTACGTC. It yields the protein CASSLALTGPYEQYV.

This chain joins TRBV28 and TRBJ1-5; 9 bases line up with TRBD1. The CDR3 is 14 residues long. V dropped 5 bases and J dropped 6; count of bases not matched to a gene: 5. The germline V gene has CDR1 MDHEN and CDR2 SYDVKM. DNA for the CDR3: TGTGCCAGCAGTCCAACAGGGGGCGGTCAGCCCCAGCATTTT. Translated: CASSPTGGGQPQHF.

The V and J genes are TRBV27 and TRBJ2-3; D is uncertain. V lost 2 bases and J 5 bases, leaving 5 bases between the germline ends. CDR1 and CDR2 (germline): MNHEY, SMNVEV (reference sequence). The CDR3 contains 12 residues. The CDR3 loop reads CASSLNLDTQYF. The CDR3 nucleotides are TGTGCCAGCAGTTTAAACCTAGATACGCAGTATTTT.

The V and J genes are TRBV15 and TRBJ2-7, with unresolved D. Germline values: CDR1 LNHNV, CDR2 YYDKDF (reference sequence). V lost 5 bases, J lost 5 bases, and 19 bases lay in between. This CDR3 is 15 amino acids long. This CDR3 is CATSSPGRGLHEQYV. The DNA of the CDR3 is TGTGCCACCAGCTCCCCGGGTAGAGGCCTACACGAGCAGTACGTC.

The chain has TRBV27 and TRBJ2-1; D gene ambiguous. Trimming took off 4 bases at V and 5 bases at J, with 12 bases between the two ends. Looked up from germline, CDR1 is MNHEY and CDR2 is SMNVEV (reference sequence). CDR3 length: 14 amino acids. CDR3 loop: CASSSPGRHNEQFF. CDR3 in DNA: TGTGCCAGCAGTTCCCCTGGCCGCCACAATGAGCAGTTCTTC.

This clonotype was detected a few times. CDR3 sequence (DNA): TGTGCCAGCAGTCCCGGACAGGTTGGGAACACTGAAGCTTTCTTT. Its translation: CASSPGQVGNTEAFF. This chain uses TRBV12-3 or TRBV12-4 with TRBJ1-1; 7 nucleotides line up with TRBD1. CDR3 length: 15 residues. The junction had 7 bases not matched to a gene; V was cut back by 5 bases and J by 1 base.

The CDR3 sequence: CASSFPRGSYNEQFF. The CDR3 nucleotides read TGTGCCAGCAGTTTCCCCCGTGGGTCCTACAATGAGCAGTTCTTC. V is TRBV12-3 or TRBV12-4 and J is TRBJ2-1; no definite D call. Trimming removed 3 bases from V and 1 base from J, with 10 bases in between. The CDR3 has 15 amino acids.

V is TRBV30 and J is TRBJ2-1, with 9 bases lining up with TRBD2. V dropped 4 bases and J dropped 7; count of bases not matched to a gene: 11. The V gene's germline CDR1 is GTSNPN and CDR2 SVGIG (reference sequence). The CDR3 loop spans 15 amino acids. The CDR3 coding sequence is TGTGCCTGGACCGCGGGGCGGGGGGGCCGGAATGAGCAGTTCTTC. Its protein is CAWTAGRGGRNEQFF.

V gene TRBV7-9 combines with J gene TRBJ2-3; D remains ambiguous. Germline CDR1 reads SEHNR; CDR2 reads FQNEAQ (reference sequence). This CDR3 contains 15 residues. V lost 0 bases and J lost 4, with 11 bases in between. The CDR3 nucleotides are TGTGCCAGCAGCTTAGCCGTACTGGGGTCAGATACGCAGTATTTT. This gives the protein CASSLAVLGSDTQYF.

The V gene is TRBV7-8, the J gene TRBJ1-1; D gene uncertain. The CDR3 has 13 residues. Germline CDR1 is SGHVS and CDR2 is FQNEAQ. V lost 5 bases and J 6 bases, leaving 13 bases between the germline ends. The CDR3 DNA reads TGTGCCAGCAGCCTAGTAGGCCTTTCTGAAGCTTTCTTT. Its protein product is CASSLVGLSEAFF. Based on the CDR3 plus reference TRBV7-8 and TRBJ1-1, the full variable domain is GAGVSQSPRYKVAKRGQDVALRCDPISGHVSLFWYQQALGQGPEFLTYFQNEAQLDKSGLPSDRFFAERPEGSVSTLKIQRTQQEDSAVYLCASSLVGLSEAFFGQGTRLTVV.

The V gene is TRBV7-9, the J gene TRBJ1-1; D is unresolved. The germline V gene encodes CDR1 SEHNR and CDR2 FQNEAQ (reference sequence). The CDR3 length is 16 residues. V lost 3 bases, J lost 1 base, and 15 bases lay in between. The CDR3 DNA follows: TGTGCCAGCAGCTTCGACTTAACAGCTCAGAACACTGAAGCTTTCTTT. Its translation: CASSFDLTAQNTEAFF.

This clonotype was seen a single time. This sequence joins TRBV29-1 and TRBJ1-2, with 8 bases matching TRBD1. The CDR3 totals 14 residues. V was pared by 6 bases and J by 5 bases, with 11 bases of the junction left unmatched. Germline CDR1 and CDR2: SQVTM and ANQGSEA. CDR3 protein: CSVPSRQGRYGYTF. CDR3 bases: TGCAGCGTCCCCTCACGACAGGGGAGGTATGGCTACACCTTC. The full variable domain, its missing parts supplied by reference TRBV29-1 and TRBJ1-2, is SAVISQKPSRDICQRGTSLTIQCQVDSQVTMMFWYRQQPGQSLTLIATANQGSEATYESGFVIDKFPISRPNLTFSTLTVSNMSPEDSSIYLCSVPSRQGRYGYTFGSGTRLTVV.

This sequence joins TRBV2 and TRBJ1-2, with a tentative D call TRBD1 (5 bases). In germline, CDR1 is SNHLY, CDR2 FYNNEI. The CDR3 runs 14 residues. Between the trimmed V and J ends, which lost 4 bases and 6 bases, there was a span of 15 bases. CDR3 region: CASSGLVRADGYTF. The CDR3 DNA sequence: TGTGCCAGCAGTGGTCTGGTCAGGGCGGATGGCTACACCTTC. Together with reference TRBV2 and TRBJ1-2, the CDR3 gives the full variable domain: EPEVTQTPSHQVTQMGQEVILRCVPISNHLYFYWYRQILGQKVEFLVSFYNNEISEKSEIFDDQFSVERPDGSNFTLKIRSTKLEDSAMYFCASSGLVRADGYTFGSGTRLTVV.

The rearrangement uses TRBV3-1 and TRBJ1-6; D not resolved. Per germline, CDR1 LGHDT and CDR2 YNNKEL (reference sequence). V lost 2 bases to trimming and J lost 8 bases, with 13 bases between them. This CDR3 spans 15 amino acids. CDR3 region: CASSQLHHVDSPLHF. The CDR3 DNA sequence: TGTGCCAGCAGCCAACTACATCACGTTGATTCACCCCTCCACTTT.

The rearrangement joins TRBV10-3 to TRBJ1-1, with 7 bases aligning to TRBD1. Germline CDR1 and CDR2: ENHRY and SYGVKD. This CDR3 comprises 14 residues. The V and J ends lost 8 bases and 6 bases, in that order; junction bases with no gene match: 12. In DNA, the CDR3 is TGTGCCATCGGAAGGGACAGCGAACGACCTGAAGCTTTCTTT. Amino acids: CAIGRDSERPEAFF.

The chain is built from TRBV5-1 and TRBJ2-7; D is unclear. Looked up from germline, CDR1 is SGHRS and CDR2 is YFSETQ. Trimming cost V 1 base and J 0 bases, with 8 bases left between them. There are 14 residues in the CDR3. CDR3 bases: TGCGCCAGCAGCTTGAAAGACCTCTCCTACGAGCAGTACTTC. Protein sequence: CASSLKDLSYEQYF.

The chain has TRBV29-1 and TRBJ2-1, with D tentatively TRBD1 (6 bases). The V gene lost 3 bases and the J gene lost 4 bases, with 13 bases spanning the gap. Germline CDR1 SQVTM, CDR2 ANQGSEA. This CDR3 comprises 14 residues. The CDR3 nucleotides read TGCAGCGTTGATCGAGGGCAGGGGTACAATGAGCAGTTCTTC. Translated, it gives CSVDRGQGYNEQFF.

This chain joins TRBV3-1 and TRBJ2-5; D is undetermined. The CDR3 is 12 residues long. Deletions cut 4 bases from V and 7 bases from J, with 10 bases between. Germline assignment: CDR1 LGHDT and CDR2 YNNKEL (reference sequence). CDR3 sequence reads: CASSPPQRTQYF. The CDR3, as DNA: TGTGCCAGCAGCCCACCTCAGAGGACCCAGTACTTC.

This rearrangement joins TRBV30 to TRBJ1-6; D gene unclear. The length of the CDR3 is 13 residues. The V end was cut by 3 bases, the J end by 7 bases, with 10 bases between. CDR1 is GTSNPN, CDR2 SVGIG, per germline (reference sequence). CDR3 in DNA: TGTGCCTGGAGCCCTCAGCTCAATTCACCCCTCCACTTT. Residues: CAWSPQLNSPLHF.

CDR3 sequence: CASSQSERQPQHF. The CDR3 region has the DNA TGTGCCAGCAGCCAGAGTGAAAGACAGCCCCAGCATTTT. The chain employs TRBV3-1 and TRBJ1-5, with D hard to call. Germline V CDR1 and CDR2: LGHDT, YNNKEL (reference sequence). V dropped 3 bases and J dropped 7 bases, with 10 bases sitting between them. The CDR3 is 13 amino acids. The variable domain in full, with the rest retrieved from reference TRBV3-1 and TRBJ1-5, is DTAVSQTPKYLVTQMGNDKSIKCEQNLGHDTMYWYKQDSKKFLKIMFSYNNKELIINETVPNRFSPKSPDKAHLNLHINSLELGDSAVYFCASSQSERQPQHFGDGTRLSIL.

As to this clonotype: An end of the junction differs from the germline gene, which may be a read error. The V and J genes are TRBV30 and TRBJ2-1; 8 bases map to TRBD2. The CDR3 spans 17 residues. CDR1 is GTSNPN, CDR2 SVGIG, per germline (reference sequence). The CDR3 protein is CAWSGSGGEGAYIEQFF. Written as DNA, the CDR3 is TGTGCCTGGAGTGGAAGCGGGGGCGAGGGAGCGTACATTGAGCAGTTCTTC.

The chain couples TRBV29-1 to TRBJ2-4; TRBD1 is a possible D gene (7 bases). The CDR3 has 15 residues. Germline V gene data show CDR1 as SQVTM and CDR2 as ANQGSEA. Between the trimmed V and J ends, which lost 3 bases and 6 bases, there was a span of 18 bases. The CDR3 is CSVDFAGQSGNIQYF. The CDR3 bases are TGCAGCGTTGATTTCGCGGGACAGAGTGGAAACATTCAGTACTTC.

This rearrangement joins TRBV30 to TRBJ1-3; unclear D gene. V was cut by 1 base and J by 3 bases, with 10 bases left in between. This CDR3 spans 14 amino acids. Germline CDR1 is GTSNPN and CDR2 is SVGIG (reference sequence). The DNA of the CDR3 is TGTGCCTGGAGTGCGGGGATGGATGGAAACACCATATATTTT. Its protein is CAWSAGMDGNTIYF.

The V and J genes are TRBV4-2 and TRBJ2-5, with D unresolved. Trimming left V 0 bases short and J 1 base short, with 9 bases between. The CDR3 runs to 15 residues. Germline V gene data show CDR1 as LGHNA and CDR2 as YNFKEQ. This CDR3 reads CASSQDMIAQETQYF. As DNA, the CDR3 is TGTGCCAGCAGCCAAGATATGATCGCCCAAGAGACCCAGTACTTC.

The chain is built from TRBV5-1 and TRBJ2-7, with D maybe TRBD2 (6 bases). The CDR3 is 14 residues long. With 2 bases removed from V and 7 bases from J, the gap between germline ends came to 16 bases. Germline CDR1 and CDR2: SGHRS and YFSETQ. The CDR3 sequence is CASSFGGTSEEQYV. For the CDR3, the DNA is TGCGCCAGCAGCTTTGGCGGGACGTCCGAAGAGCAGTACGTC.

The chain links TRBV9 to TRBJ2-7; D may correspond to TRBD1 or TRBD2 (5 bases each). Germline V gene sequence: CDR1 SGDLS, CDR2 YYNGEE. The CDR3 consists of 15 residues. V gave up 0 bases and J gave up 2 bases, with 12 bases separating them. CDR3 amino acids: CASSVDLGRAYEQYF. CDR3 in DNA: TGTGCCAGCAGCGTAGACCTGGGGCGGGCCTACGAGCAGTACTTC.

The rearrangement joins TRBV7-2 to TRBJ1-2; D might be TRBD1 (6 bases). V dropped 8 bases and J dropped 5 bases, with 15 bases sitting between them. Germline V lookup: CDR1 SGHTA, CDR2 FQGNSA. CDR3 length equals 13 residues. This CDR3 is CASPGQGSYGYTF. For the CDR3, the DNA is TGTGCCAGCCCCGGGCAGGGGTCATATGGCTACACCTTC.

The J gene is TRBJ2-3, the V gene TRBV29-1; D might be TRBD1 or TRBD2, each matching 6 bases. CDR1 is SQVTM and CDR2 is ANQGSEA in the germline V gene. Trimming pared 7 bases from V and 3 bases from J, leaving 20 bases between. The CDR3 extends over 15 amino acids. The CDR3 here is CSAEQGGVGTDTQYF. As DNA, the CDR3 is TGCAGCGCGGAACAGGGAGGTGTGGGGACAGATACGCAGTATTTT.

V and J are TRBV5-4 and TRBJ2-3, with D perhaps matching TRBD2 (6 bases). CDR1 and CDR2 from the germline V gene are SGHNT and YYREEE (reference sequence). Trimming pared 4 bases from V and 4 bases from J, leaving 13 bases between. CDR3 length equals 14 residues. In DNA, the CDR3 is TGTGCCAGCAGCCGAGGGACTGTTGCAGATACGCAGTATTTT. As protein: CASSRGTVADTQYF.

This clonotype was detected only once. V usage is TRBV20-1 and J usage is TRBJ2-4; D is unresolved. The CDR3 extends over 11 amino acids. The V end was cut by 6 bases, the J end by 8 bases, with 11 bases between. Germline V lookup: CDR1 DFQATT, CDR2 SNEGSKA (reference sequence). The CDR3 sequence: CSARHRDIQYF. CDR3 bases: TGCAGTGCCCGCCACCGGGACATTCAGTACTTC.